The 7 T cell receptor beta chains listed next were all sequenced from one sample in a study of post-analysis software for immune sequencing data. Overall study findings and caveats: Compared with controls, patients had more of roughly five TRBV segments, including TRBV5-6, TRBV5-1 and TRBV20-1.

Their antigens are not known. Prepared TCR beta cDNA libraries contained unique molecular identifiers. One entry per CDR3 protein results from TCRdb running MiXCR on the PCR reads. The table records about 560,000 distinct CDR3 sequences, about 40% of them present only once. Sequencing was carried out using blood. The receptors originated from a girl aged 10 to 17 with multiple sclerosis.

The chain recombines TRBV3-1 with TRBJ1-2; 7 bases line up with TRBD1. The CDR3 is made up of 14 amino acids. Germline CDR1 and CDR2: LGHDT and YNNKEL (reference sequence). V dropped 4 bases and J dropped 2; count of bases not matched to a gene: 4. CDR3 nucleotide sequence: TGTGCCAGCAGCCGCGGGACAGCAAACTATGGCTACACCTTC. Translation gives CASSRGTANYGYTF. The full variable domain, with the rest looked up from reference TRBV3-1 and TRBJ1-2, is DTAVSQTPKYLVTQMGNDKSIKCEQNLGHDTMYWYKQDSKKFLKIMFSYNNKELIINETVPNRFSPKSPDKAHLNLHINSLELGDSAVYFCASSRGTANYGYTFGSGTRLTVV.

This clonotype was seen more than once but under ten times. This chain joins TRBV6-5 and TRBJ2-5, with D maybe TRBD1 (5 bases). Germline CDR1 reads MNHEY; CDR2 reads SVGAGI. This CDR3 region has 16 residues. With 0 bases removed from V and 3 bases from J, the gap between germline ends came to 14 bases. CDR3 residues: CASSYSGADTKETQYF. CDR3 sequence (DNA): TGTGCCAGCAGTTACTCAGGCGCGGACACGAAAGAGACCCAGTACTTC.

CDR3 coding DNA: TGCGCCAGCAGCCAAGATCCAGGAGAGACCCAGTACTTC. This codes for CASSQDPGETQYF. The rearrangement uses TRBV4-1 and TRBJ2-5; no definite D call. Per germline, CDR1 MGHRA and CDR2 YSYEKL. The CDR3 sequence is 13 residues long. Trimming left V 0 bases short and J 4 bases short, with 6 bases between.

This clonotype showed up just once. The chain employs TRBV27 and TRBJ1-5, with D possibly TRBD1 on 5 matching bases. The CDR3 consists of 14 residues. The V gene's germline CDR1 is MNHEY and CDR2 SMNVEV (reference sequence). Trimming stripped 4 bases from V and 7 bases from J, with 14 bases between. The CDR3 reads CASSSLGVGQPQHF. As DNA, the CDR3 is TGTGCCAGCAGTTCCTTAGGGGTCGGGCAGCCCCAGCATTTT.

The CDR3 protein is CASSFGWEGEQFF. CDR3 DNA: TGCGCCAGCAGCTTCGGTTGGGAGGGTGAGCAGTTCTTC. The chain recombines TRBV5-1 with TRBJ2-1; TRBD2 aligns across 7 bases. The CDR3 extends over 13 amino acids. CDR1 is SGHRS and CDR2 is YFSETQ in the germline V gene. V lost 2 bases, J lost 9 bases, and 5 bases stayed unmatched.

V usage is TRBV12-3 or TRBV12-4 and J usage is TRBJ2-7; 8 bases agree with TRBD1. The CDR3 extends over 15 amino acids. J lost 0 bases, V lost 4 bases, and 5 bases had no gene match. The CDR3 reads CASSYAGGASYEQYF. The DNA for the CDR3 is TGTGCCAGCAGTTACGCAGGGGGCGCCTCCTACGAGCAGTACTTC.

The CDR3 is CASSQGAGSGANVLTF. In nucleotides, the CDR3 is TGTGCCAGCAGCCAAGGAGCGGGGTCTGGGGCCAACGTCCTGACTTTC. This rearrangement joins TRBV3-1 to TRBJ2-6, with 7 nucleotides matching TRBD2. Trimming removed 1 base from V and 1 base from J; junction bases left unmatched: 1. This CDR3 is 16 amino acids long. Germline V gene data show CDR1 as LGHDT and CDR2 as YNNKEL (reference sequence).